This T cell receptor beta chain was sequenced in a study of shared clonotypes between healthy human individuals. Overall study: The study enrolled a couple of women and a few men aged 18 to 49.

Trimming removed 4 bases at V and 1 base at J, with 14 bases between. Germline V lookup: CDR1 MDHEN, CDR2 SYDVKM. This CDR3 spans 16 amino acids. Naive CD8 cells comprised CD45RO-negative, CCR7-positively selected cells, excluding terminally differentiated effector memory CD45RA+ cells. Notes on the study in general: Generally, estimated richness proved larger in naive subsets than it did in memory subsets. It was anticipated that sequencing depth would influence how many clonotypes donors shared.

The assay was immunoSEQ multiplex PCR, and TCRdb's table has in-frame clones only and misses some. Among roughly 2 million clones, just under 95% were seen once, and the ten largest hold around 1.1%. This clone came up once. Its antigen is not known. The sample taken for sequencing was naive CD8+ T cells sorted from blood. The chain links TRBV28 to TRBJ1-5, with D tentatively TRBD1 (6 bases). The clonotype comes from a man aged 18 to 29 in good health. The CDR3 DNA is TGTGCCAGCAGTTCCCGGACAGTAACAAGCAATCAGCCCCAGCATTTT. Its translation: CASSSRTVTSNQPQHF.